This T cell receptor (beta chain) was obtained from a study of blood T cell repertoires in COVID-19. TCRdb's copy holds only in-frame clones and misses some; the assay was immunoSEQ multiplex PCR. This table has more than 400,000 clones, 87% appearing once. Germline V gene data show CDR1 as MGHRA and CDR2 as YSYEKL. The CDR3 extends over 12 amino acids. V gave up 2 bases and J gave up 7 bases, with 8 bases separating them. Among Cohort 3 donors, those recovered had two negative PCRs, clearance, or symptom resolution. The gene calls are TRBV4-1 and TRBJ1-2; D gene uncertain. The clonotype comes from a young woman who had recovered from COVID-19. Material: PBMCs or T cells enriched from blood (not recorded which). CDR3 protein: CASSQMFSGYTF. As DNA, the CDR3 is TGCGCCAGCAGCCAAATGTTCTCTGGCTACACCTTC.